Below are 25 T cell receptor beta chains sequenced from a single sample in a study of blood T cell repertoires in COVID-19. TCRdb's copy holds only in-frame clones and misses some; the assay was immunoSEQ multiplex PCR. In the table there are 430,000 or so clones, approximately 91% of which are singletons. Sequencing was done on a sample of PBMCs or T cells enriched from blood (not recorded which). Every receptor here comes from a woman in her late teens or twenties who had been exposed to COVID-19.

This chain links TRBV10-3 with TRBJ2-3, with TRBD2 matching 7 bases. The CDR3 is 17 residues long. Germline V gives CDR1 ENHRY, CDR2 SYGVKD. Trimming cost V 4 bases and J 1 base; bases outside gene matches: 11. The CDR3 reads CAISGPGLAGGTDTQYF. The DNA of the CDR3 is TGTGCCATCAGTGGTCCCGGTTTAGCGGGCGGCACAGATACGCAGTATTTT.

The chain employs TRBV27 and TRBJ1-2; 7 bases map to TRBD1. CDR3 length: 16 residues. J was trimmed by 9 bases and V by 3 bases; bases with no gene match: 16. CDR1 is MNHEY, CDR2 SMNVEV, per germline (reference sequence). The CDR3 DNA reads as TGTGCCAGCAGTTTTTTAGAAGGATTAGGGGGCGGGAGCTACACCTTC. Protein sequence: CASSFLEGLGGGSYTF.

The chain uses TRBV18 and TRBJ1-6; TRBD1 might be the D (5 bases). Germline CDR1 is KGHSH and CDR2 is LQKENI. The CDR3 has 15 amino acids. Trimming removed 2 bases from V and 5 bases from J, with 10 bases in between. Here the CDR3 reads CASSPVAGDNSPLHF. The CDR3 DNA reads TGTGCCAGCTCACCAGTGGCGGGGGATAATTCACCCCTCCACTTT.

The gene calls are TRBV6-5 and TRBJ1-2; D not certain. The CDR3 runs to 14 residues. V lost 8 bases and J 6 bases, leaving 19 bases between the germline ends. Looked up from germline, CDR1 is MNHEY and CDR2 is SVGAGI. CDR3 nucleotide sequence: TGTGCCAGCCTAGCGGCAGGTGGGGTCAATGGCTACACCTTC. It translates to CASLAAGGVNGYTF.

J is TRBJ2-7 and V is TRBV27, with D possibly being TRBD2 (7 bases). The CDR3 consists of 15 residues. The V gene's germline CDR1 is MNHEY and CDR2 SMNVEV (reference sequence). Trimming pared 5 bases from V and 4 bases from J, leaving 18 bases between. Written as DNA, the CDR3 is TGTGCCAGCAGTCTCCGAGGAGGGGGGGGATACGAGCAGTACTTC. It translates to CASSLRGGGGYEQYF.

The chain uses TRBV28 and TRBJ2-3, with D possibly being TRBD2 (6 bases). CDR1 MDHEN and CDR2 SYDVKM come from the germline V gene. V was shortened by 6 bases and J by 15 bases, with 16 bases between the two germline ends. The CDR3 length is 11 residues. This CDR3 is CASSIPGTPYF. Written as DNA, the CDR3 is TGTGCCAGCAGCATCCCCGGGACTCCCTATTTT.

This clone appeared once. The rearrangement links TRBV9 to TRBJ2-3, with 7 bases lining up with TRBD1. The J segment lost 1 base and the V segment lost 3 bases, leaving 8 bases of the junction unmatched. CDR3 size: 16 residues. Germline CDR1 and CDR2: SGDLS and YYNGEE. CDR3: CASSAHTGQGTDTQYF. CDR3 nucleotides: TGTGCCAGCAGCGCCCATACTGGACAGGGCACAGATACGCAGTATTTT.

This clone was seen once. The rearrangement links TRBV14 to TRBJ2-7; 10 nucleotides match TRBD1. Germline loops: CDR1 SGHDN, CDR2 FVKESK. The CDR3 has 15 residues. V shed 4 bases, J shed 2 bases, and the junction held 5 bases outside the gene matches. The CDR3 protein is CASSRQGQGTYEQYF. The DNA of the CDR3 is TGTGCCAGCAGCCGGCAGGGACAGGGGACCTACGAGCAGTACTTC. Supplemented by reference TRBV14 and TRBJ2-7, the full variable domain reads EAGVTQFPSHSVIEKGQTVTLRCDPISGHDNLYWYRRVMGKEIKFLLHFVKESKQDESGMPNNRFLAERTGGTYSTLKVQPAELEDSGVYFCASSRQGQGTYEQYFGPGTRLTVT.

The rearrangement links TRBV6-5 to TRBJ1-5, with D tentatively TRBD1 (5 bases). Trimming removed 6 bases at V and 0 bases at J, with 12 bases between. Germline CDR1 reads MNHEY; CDR2 reads SVGAGI. The CDR3 length is 15 residues. This CDR3 reads CASRDRYNSNQPQHF. CDR3 nucleotides: TGTGCCAGCAGAGACAGATACAATAGCAATCAGCCCCAGCATTTT.

The genes are TRBV29-1 and TRBJ2-7; 10 bases match TRBD1. The CDR3 sequence is 15 residues long. The germline CDR1 and CDR2 sequences are SQVTM and ANQGSEA. V was pared by 1 base and J by 1 base, with 4 bases of the junction left unmatched. The CDR3: CSVEGGTGDSYEQYF. The CDR3, as DNA: TGCAGCGTTGAAGGAGGGACAGGGGATTCCTACGAGCAGTACTTC.

The V call is TRBV28, the J call TRBJ2-3, with 12 bases aligning to TRBD2. The length of the CDR3 is 15 residues. V dropped 8 bases and J dropped 5; count of bases not matched to a gene: 8. Germline-derived CDR1 and CDR2 are MDHEN and SYDVKM. The CDR3 protein is CASALAGGLRDTQYF. CDR3 nucleotide sequence: TGTGCCAGCGCCCTAGCGGGAGGGCTTAGAGATACGCAGTATTTT. The variable domain in full, with the rest retrieved from reference TRBV28 and TRBJ2-3, is DVKVTQSSRYLVKRTGEKVFLECVQDMDHENMFWYRQDPGLGLRLIYFSYDVKMKEKGDIPEGYSVSREKKERFSLILESASTNQTSMYLCASALAGGLRDTQYFGPGTRLTVL.

This rearrangement joins TRBV7-2 to TRBJ1-6; 9 bases fit TRBD1. This CDR3 has 16 residues. Trimming cost V 5 bases and J 7 bases; bases outside gene matches: 9. Germline V lookup: CDR1 SGHTA, CDR2 FQGNSA. The CDR3 nucleotides read TGTGCCAGCAGCCCTACAGGGGGCTCTGGGAATTCACCCCTCCACTTT. It encodes CASSPTGGSGNSPLHF. The full variable domain, completed using reference TRBV7-2 and TRBJ1-6, is GAGVSQSPSNKVTEKGKDVELRCDPISGHTALYWYRQSLGQGLEFLIYFQGNSAPDKSGLPSDRFSAERTGGSVSTLTIQRTQQEDSAVYLCASSPTGGSGNSPLHFGNGTRLTVT.

This chain connects TRBV5-1 to TRBJ2-7, with D possibly being TRBD1 (5 bases). The CDR3 has 14 residues. Per germline, CDR1 SGHRS and CDR2 YFSETQ. The V end lost 4 bases, the J end lost 0 bases, and 11 bases lay between the germline ends. For the CDR3, the DNA is TGCGCCAGCAGCCTAGACAGTCCCTCCTACGAGCAGTACTTC. Translated, it gives CASSLDSPSYEQYF.

The chain joins TRBV6-5 to TRBJ1-4; no clear D. V was pared by 0 bases and J by 4 bases, with 9 bases between. The CDR3 runs 15 residues. Germline V gene data show CDR1 as MNHEY and CDR2 as SVGAGI. DNA of the CDR3: TGTGCCAGCAGTTACTCCCCAGGTCGTAATGAAAAACTGTTTTTT. Translated, it gives CASSYSPGRNEKLFF.

J is TRBJ2-7 and V is TRBV5-1; perhaps TRBD1 as D (5 bases). Germline CDR1 and CDR2: SGHRS and YFSETQ. Trimming shortened V by 4 bases and J by 7 bases, and 18 bases separated the two germline ends. CDR3 length equals 14 residues. The CDR3 spells CASSPGREQDEQYF. The CDR3 coding sequence is TGCGCCAGCAGCCCCGGCAGGGAACAGGATGAGCAGTACTTC.

The chain recombines TRBV6-5 with TRBJ2-7; 8 nucleotides align to TRBD1. The CDR3 has 12 amino acids. CDR1 MNHEY and CDR2 SVGAGI come from the germline V gene. The V segment lost 5 bases and the J segment 11 bases; nucleotides outside the gene matches: 8. The CDR3 is CASSRTGGEEYF. The CDR3 DNA reads TGTGCCAGCAGTAGAACAGGGGGAGAGGAGTACTTC.

The CDR3 loop reads CATRDSLNTGELFF. The CDR3 DNA sequence: TGTGCCACCCGGGACTCCCTGAACACCGGGGAGCTGTTTTTT. The rearrangement joins TRBV15 to TRBJ2-2, with D perhaps TRBD2 (6 bases). V was cut by 8 bases and J by 1 base, with 11 bases left in between. Germline assignment: CDR1 LNHNV and CDR2 YYDKDF (reference sequence). The CDR3 extends over 14 amino acids.

This chain uses TRBV29-1 with TRBJ1-5, with TRBD1 matching 7 bases. Germline CDR1 and CDR2: SQVTM and ANQGSEA. The CDR3 runs to 16 residues. V was clipped by 0 bases and J by 3 bases; unmatched bases: 8. The CDR3 spells CSVEERDRVTNQPQHF. The CDR3 DNA reads TGCAGCGTTGAAGAGAGAGACAGGGTAACCAATCAGCCCCAGCATTTT.

The chain carries TRBV19 and TRBJ2-1; 12 bases are shared with TRBD2. The CDR3 runs 18 residues. Unmatched junction bases numbered 12, after V lost 5 bases and J lost 4 bases. Germline V CDR1 and CDR2: LNHDA, SQIVND (reference sequence). CDR3 protein: CASSDRPTLAGGYNEQFF. DNA of the CDR3: TGTGCCAGTAGTGACAGACCGACCCTAGCGGGAGGGTACAATGAGCAGTTCTTC.

The sample holds one count of this clone. The rearrangement uses TRBV27 and TRBJ1-4; TRBD1 might be the D (5 bases). The CDR3 runs 12 residues. Germline CDR1 and CDR2: MNHEY and SMNVEV (reference sequence). Trimming cost V 5 bases and J 13 bases, with 14 bases left between them. CDR3 amino acids: CASSPAGKTLFF. DNA of the CDR3: TGTGCCAGCAGTCCCGCAGGGAAAACACTGTTTTTT.

The V gene is TRBV6-1, the J gene TRBJ2-7; D perhaps matches TRBD1 (6 bases). Trimming stripped 1 base from V and 0 bases from J, with 10 bases between. CDR3 length equals 15 residues. Germline V gives CDR1 MNHNS, CDR2 SASEGT. CDR3 nucleotides: TGTGCCAGCAGTGAAGGCCCAGGGGACTCCTACGAGCAGTACTTC. Its translation: CASSEGPGDSYEQYF.

The chain uses TRBV28 and TRBJ2-1; 8 nucleotides match TRBD1. V lost 5 bases to trimming and J lost 8 bases; unmatched junction nucleotides: 8. CDR3 length: 14 residues. The germline gives CDR1 MDHEN, CDR2 SYDVKM. In DNA form, the CDR3 reads TGTGCCAGCAGTCCGAAGGACAGGGCCGATGAGCAGTTCTTC. This translates into CASSPKDRADEQFF.

The chain is built from TRBV7-9 and TRBJ2-7; 10 bases agree with TRBD1. Per germline, CDR1 SEHNR and CDR2 FQNEAQ (reference sequence). Trimming removed 5 bases from V and 0 bases from J; junction bases left unmatched: 10. The CDR3 has 17 residues. CDR3 bases: TGTGCCAGCAGCCGTCGGACAGGGGGTACCAGCTCCTACGAGCAGTACTTC. Residues: CASSRRTGGTSSYEQYF.

The CDR3 protein is CASSLELPGAGAHEQYF. In nucleotides, the CDR3 is TGTGCCAGCAGCTTAGAACTCCCTGGGGCGGGAGCCCACGAGCAGTACTTC. The J gene is TRBJ2-7, the V gene TRBV7-6; 7 bases agree with TRBD2. J gave up 5 bases and V 1 base, and 14 bases lay outside the gene matches. CDR3 length: 17 amino acids. The germline CDR1 and CDR2 sequences are SGHVS and FNYEAQ. The full variable domain, in which reference TRBV7-6 and TRBJ2-7 provide the parts outside the CDR3, is GAGVSQSPRYKVTKRGQDVALRCDPISGHVSLYWYRQALGQGPEFLTYFNYEAQQDKSGLPNDRFSAERPEGSISTLTIQRTEQRDSAMYRCASSLELPGAGAHEQYFGPGTRLTVT.

V and J are TRBV21-1 and TRBJ2-7; TRBD1, the D gene given by the table, was not confirmed from the DNA. TRBV21-1 is reported as a pseudogene. The CDR3 has 16 amino acids. The CDR3 protein is CASSKIPDTGAYEQYF. The CDR3 nucleotides are TGTGCCAGCAGCAAAATTCCGGATACAGGAGCCTACGAGCAGTACTTC.